Each of the 28 T cell receptor beta chains below was sequenced from the same sample in a study of graft-versus-host responses after intestinal transplantation. Their specific antigens are unknown. Only in-frame clones appear in the TCRdb table, and some are missing; sequencing was by immunoSEQ multiplex PCR. The data show 100,000 or so clones, about 90% seen once. This material consisted of unstimulated CD4+ T cells sorted from spleen or lymph node cells, taken before transplant. These receptors all come from a human donor who was the organ donor for an intestinal transplant.

The chain has TRBV7-9 and TRBJ2-1; TRBD1 or TRBD2 may be the D gene (7 bases each). CDR1 SEHNR and CDR2 FQNEAQ come from the germline V gene (reference sequence). Trimming removed 1 base at V and 5 bases at J, with 18 bases between. The CDR3 spans 17 residues. The CDR3 nucleotides read TGTGCCAGCAGCTTAGGCTTGGGCAGGGGGAGGGACAATGAGCAGTTCTTC. Amino acid sequence: CASSLGLGRGRDNEQFF.

The chain is built from TRBV18 and TRBJ1-1; D unclear. Germline CDR1 KGHSH, CDR2 LQKENI. The CDR3 has 16 amino acids. Trimming removed 0 bases from V and 0 bases from J, with 11 bases in between. Here the CDR3 DNA reads TGTGCCAGCTCACCACCCAGTTCATCCGTGAACACTGAAGCTTTCTTT. Protein product: CASSPPSSSVNTEAFF.

The chain is built from TRBV10-3 and TRBJ1-1; D is perhaps TRBD1 (6 bases). V lost 11 bases, J lost 1 base, and 14 bases lay in between. The CDR3 contains 13 residues. Germline-derived CDR1 and CDR2 are ENHRY and SYGVKD. The CDR3, as DNA: TGTGCCTCGTCCAGGGGTACGAACACTGAAGCTTTCTTT. Residues: CASSRGTNTEAFF.

The chain joins TRBV5-1 to TRBJ2-3; 11 nucleotides line up with TRBD2. The CDR3 sequence is 18 residues long. Germline V gene data show CDR1 as SGHRS and CDR2 as YFSETQ. After removal of 4 bases from V and 0 bases from J, the junction contained 10 bases not matched to a gene. Here the CDR3 reads CASSPGTSGESSTDTQYF. Here the CDR3 DNA reads TGCGCCAGCAGCCCTGGGACTAGCGGCGAATCTAGCACAGATACGCAGTATTTT.

This rearrangement joins TRBV5-1 to TRBJ2-1, with TRBD2 as a possible D gene (5 bases). The CDR3 extends over 16 amino acids. V was pared by 0 bases and J by 0 bases, with 10 bases between. Germline lookup yields CDR1 SGHRS and CDR2 YFSETQ. CDR3 bases: TGCGCCAGCAGCTTGGAACTGGGGAGCTCCTACAATGAGCAGTTCTTC. Translating it yields CASSLELGSSYNEQFF.

The CDR3 spells CASRPSLAGGPGEQYF. The DNA of the CDR3 is TGTGCAAGTCGCCCATCCTTAGCGGGGGGACCCGGCGAGCAGTACTTC. This rearrangement joins TRBV12-2 to TRBJ2-7; the D call of TRBD2 is as the table states it, not checked on the DNA. TRBV12-2 is given as a pseudogene. CDR3 length: 16 amino acids.

The V call is TRBV29-1, the J call TRBJ2-3; 8 positions agree with TRBD1. Germline lookup yields CDR1 SQVTM and CDR2 ANQGSEA. The ends lost 7 bases at V and 5 bases at J; junction bases unmatched: 11. The CDR3 runs 14 residues. The CDR3 protein is CSDTAGGRGDTQYF. CDR3 DNA sequence: TGCAGCGATACAGCAGGGGGCAGGGGAGATACGCAGTATTTT.

The chain joins TRBV27 to TRBJ2-7, with D uncertain. Deletions cut 6 bases from V and 5 bases from J, with 17 bases between. The CDR3 has 14 amino acids. Per the germline V gene, CDR1 is MNHEY and CDR2 is SMNVEV (reference sequence). Here the CDR3 DNA reads TGTGCCAGCAGACCCACAGCGCGCATCGACGAGCAGTACTTC. Translating it yields CASRPTARIDEQYF.

The count of this clone is one. The chain uses TRBV18 and TRBJ2-7; no clear D. The CDR3 length is 14 residues. Trimming removed 2 bases at V and 0 bases at J, with 8 bases between. Germline V CDR1 and CDR2: KGHSH, LQKENI. The CDR3 bases are TGTGCCAGCTCACCAGTGCGTAGCTCCTACGAGCAGTACTTC. This sequence encodes CASSPVRSSYEQYF.

CDR3 amino acids: CASSPEVVTDTQYF. For the CDR3, the DNA is TGTGCCAGCAGCCCGGAAGTGGTGACAGATACGCAGTATTTT. The chain has TRBV5-4 and TRBJ2-3; no clear D. The V end was cut by 4 bases, the J end by 3 bases, with 12 bases between. The germline V gene has CDR1 SGHNT and CDR2 YYREEE (reference sequence). This CDR3 comprises 14 residues.

The chain combines TRBV2 with TRBJ1-4, with unresolved D. This CDR3 region has 11 residues. CDR1 and CDR2 (germline): SNHLY, FYNNEI. V was cut by 3 bases and J by 10 bases, with 6 bases left in between. The CDR3: CASSEVGKLFF. The CDR3 coding sequence is TGTGCCAGCAGTGAGGTGGGAAAACTGTTTTTT. The variable domain in full, with the rest retrieved from reference TRBV2 and TRBJ1-4, is EPEVTQTPSHQVTQMGQEVILRCVPISNHLYFYWYRQILGQKVEFLVSFYNNEISEKSEIFDDQFSVERPDGSNFTLKIRSTKLEDSAMYFCASSEVGKLFFGSGTQLSVL.

This clone came up once. J is TRBJ1-6 and V is TRBV5-4, with D possibly matching TRBD1 (6 bases). The CDR3 sequence is 14 residues long. Trimming shortened V by 7 bases and J by 4 bases, and 12 bases separated the two germline ends. From germline, CDR1 is SGHNT and CDR2 YYREEE (reference sequence). The CDR3 protein is CASEDRRYNSPLHF. The CDR3 region has the DNA TGTGCCAGCGAGGACAGAAGATATAATTCACCCCTCCACTTT.

The J gene is TRBJ1-2, the V gene TRBV10-3, with unresolved D. Trimming stripped 2 bases from V and 0 bases from J, with 13 bases between. The CDR3 loop spans 16 amino acids. Germline assignment: CDR1 ENHRY and CDR2 SYGVKD. The CDR3 sequence is CAISELGNGANYGYTF. For the CDR3, the DNA is TGTGCCATCAGTGAGCTAGGTAACGGAGCTAACTATGGCTACACCTTC.

This rearrangement joins TRBV5-1 to TRBJ2-3, with 16 bases lining up with TRBD2. After removal of 4 bases from V and 2 bases from J, the junction contained 7 bases not matched to a gene. This CDR3 has 18 residues. Germline V gene lookup returns CDR1 SGHRS and CDR2 YFSETQ. The CDR3: CASSRGTSGGVNTDTQYF. CDR3 nucleotide sequence: TGCGCCAGCAGCCGAGGGACTAGCGGGGGGGTTAACACAGATACGCAGTATTTT.

The J gene is TRBJ2-5, the V gene TRBV5-1; D is uncertain. CDR3 length equals 14 residues. Trimming left V 0 bases short and J 0 bases short, with 6 bases between. Germline V gene data show CDR1 as SGHRS and CDR2 as YFSETQ. CDR3 region: CASSLVLYQETQYF. CDR3 nucleotides: TGCGCCAGCAGCTTGGTACTGTACCAAGAGACCCAGTACTTC.

The rearrangement joins TRBV18 to TRBJ1-2; no clear D. The CDR3 length is 13 residues. Deletions cut 4 bases from V and 2 bases from J, with 8 bases between. Germline-derived CDR1 and CDR2 are KGHSH and LQKENI. Here the CDR3 reads CASSLGLNYGYTF. CDR3 in DNA: TGTGCCAGCTCACTTGGTCTAAACTATGGCTACACCTTC.

The chain joins TRBV6-4 to TRBJ2-3, with TRBD2 identical over 9 bases. The CDR3 loop spans 16 amino acids. The germline gives CDR1 MRHNA, CDR2 SNTAGT. The trim removed 4 bases at V and 3 bases at J, leaving 8 bases unmatched. The CDR3 is CASSAIAGEGTDTQYF. CDR3 DNA: TGTGCCAGCAGTGCAATAGCGGGGGAGGGAACAGATACGCAGTATTTT.

The rearrangement links TRBV23-1 to TRBJ2-7; perhaps TRBD2 as D (6 bases). TRBV23-1 is annotated as an ORF whose role is uncertain. Trimming stripped 8 bases from V and 0 bases from J, with 14 bases between. The CDR3 is made up of 14 amino acids. CDR3 coding DNA: TGCGCCAGCCGGAGGGGACTTTTCTCCTACGAGCAGTACTTC. This sequence encodes CASRRGLFSYEQYF.

This chain joins TRBV7-9 and TRBJ1-5; 7 bases match TRBD1. Germline V gene lookup returns CDR1 SEHNR and CDR2 FQNEAQ (reference sequence). V shed 5 bases, J shed 2 bases, and the junction held 6 bases outside the gene matches. This CDR3 has 15 residues. DNA for the CDR3: TGTGCCAGCAGCGGCCCCGGGACAGGCAATCAGCCCCAGCATTTT. Translation: CASSGPGTGNQPQHF.

This clone occurred once. Germline and junction disagree at one end, which may indicate a read error. The chain links TRBV6-1 to TRBJ1-2; D is uncertain. Germline V CDR1 and CDR2: MNHNS, SASEGT. The CDR3 consists of 12 residues. CDR3 nucleotide sequence: TGTGCCAGCAGCGAAGACATAGGAGGCCGAACCTTC. Translation gives CASSEDIGGRTF.

This clone showed up just once. V is TRBV11-2 and J is TRBJ1-2, with 8 positions matching TRBD1. V shed 0 bases and J 7 bases; nucleotides not matched to a gene: 7. In germline, CDR1 is SGHAT, CDR2 FQNNGV. This CDR3 spans 15 amino acids. CDR3 sequence reads: CASSLETGAVFGYTF. DNA for the CDR3: TGTGCCAGCAGCTTAGAGACAGGGGCCGTATTTGGCTACACCTTC.

Concerning this clone itself: The sample carries other DNA sequences with the same CDR3. V is TRBV9 and J is TRBJ1-3; D gene unclear. With 0 bases removed from V and 7 bases from J, the gap between germline ends came to 8 bases. The CDR3 covers 13 residues. CDR1 is SGDLS and CDR2 is YYNGEE in the germline V gene. CDR3 coding DNA: TGTGCCAGCAGCGTAGGTGTAGGGAACACCATATATTTT. It specifies CASSVGVGNTIYF.

The chain couples TRBV7-6 to TRBJ2-3; 7 bases map to TRBD2. The germline V gene encodes CDR1 SGHVS and CDR2 FNYEAQ. This CDR3 has 15 amino acids. V trimming: 5 bases; J trimming: 2 bases; junction bases outside the gene matches: 7. Here the CDR3 reads CASSQAGYDTDTQYF. CDR3 bases: TGTGCCAGCAGCCAAGCGGGATACGACACAGATACGCAGTATTTT.

The table lists this clone with a count of one. The rearrangement links TRBV9 to TRBJ1-2; weak D call: TRBD1 (6 bases). Trimming shortened V by 1 base and J by 7 bases, and 14 bases separated the two germline ends. The length of the CDR3 is 14 residues. Germline assignment: CDR1 SGDLS and CDR2 YYNGEE. The CDR3 here is CASSVLTGGGGYTF. For the CDR3, the DNA is TGTGCCAGCAGCGTACTTACGGGGGGCGGTGGCTACACCTTC.

This rearrangement joins TRBV5-1 to TRBJ2-1; 9 bases align to TRBD2. This CDR3 spans 15 amino acids. Germline V gives CDR1 SGHRS, CDR2 YFSETQ. J lost 1 base, V lost 2 bases, and 1 base had no gene match. The CDR3 bases are TGCGCCAGCAGCTTTCTAGCGGGGTCCTACAATGAGCAGTTCTTC. Residues: CASSFLAGSYNEQFF.

The chain carries TRBV5-4 and TRBJ1-2; maybe TRBD1 (6 bases). V lost 2 bases and J 4 bases, leaving 9 bases between the germline ends. The CDR3 extends over 13 amino acids. CDR1 is SGHNT, CDR2 YYREEE, per germline (reference sequence). CDR3 DNA: TGTGCCAGCAGCTTACAGGGAGTCTATGGCTACACCTTC. This gives the protein CASSLQGVYGYTF.

The rearrangement uses TRBV28 and TRBJ1-5, with TRBD1 as a possible D gene (5 bases). This CDR3 has 17 amino acids. Trimming took 4 bases from V and 0 from J, leaving 16 bases between them. Germline CDR1 and CDR2: MDHEN and SYDVKM. CDR3 coding DNA: TGTGCCAGCAGTTCCCCCCTAGGGGCAAATAGCAATCAGCCCCAGCATTTT. Amino acid sequence: CASSSPLGANSNQPQHF.

This chain links TRBV5-6 with TRBJ2-2; the D is unclear. The CDR3 is 15 amino acids. Germline CDR1 SGHDT, CDR2 YYEEEE. V shed 2 bases and J shed 0 bases, with 8 bases lying between them. The CDR3 protein is CASSLYGTNTGELFF. In DNA, the CDR3 is TGTGCCAGCAGCTTATACGGAACGAACACCGGGGAGCTGTTTTTT.